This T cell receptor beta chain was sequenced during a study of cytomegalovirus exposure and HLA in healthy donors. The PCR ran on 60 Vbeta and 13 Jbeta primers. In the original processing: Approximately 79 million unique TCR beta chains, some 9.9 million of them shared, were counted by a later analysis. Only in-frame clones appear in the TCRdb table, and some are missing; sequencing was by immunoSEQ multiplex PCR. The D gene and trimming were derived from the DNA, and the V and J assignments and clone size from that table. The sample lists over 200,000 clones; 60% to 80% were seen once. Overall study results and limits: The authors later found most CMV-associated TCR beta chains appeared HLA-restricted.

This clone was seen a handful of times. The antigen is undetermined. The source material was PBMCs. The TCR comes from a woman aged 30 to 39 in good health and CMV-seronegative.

CDR3 sequence reads: CASSTRAGGLTDTQYF. For the CDR3, the DNA is TGTGCCAGCAGCACACGGGCGGGAGGACTCACAGATACGCAGTATTTT. The chain recombines TRBV11-3 with TRBJ2-3, with 8 bases matching TRBD2. CDR3 length: 16 residues. Germline assignment: CDR1 SGHNT and CDR2 YENEEA. Germline trimming cut 5 bases from V and 2 bases from J; bases unmatched to any gene: 9.